This T cell receptor beta chain appears in the sequencing data of a study of cytomegalovirus exposure and HLA in healthy donors. CDR1 GTSNPN and CDR2 SVGIG come from the germline V gene (reference sequence). Trimming took off 1 base at V and 3 bases at J, with 11 bases between the two ends. There are 14 residues in the CDR3. A multiplex PCR was run with 60 Vbeta primers and 13 Jbeta primers. Profiling relied on immunoSEQ multiplex PCR, and the TCRdb table lists in-frame clones only, not all of them. The table lists about 150,000 clones, about 60% of them singletons. This TCR came from a woman aged 55-70 years in good health and CMV-seropositive. This chain connects TRBV30 to TRBJ2-3; D is perhaps TRBD1 (6 bases). Sequencing was performed on PBMCs. CDR3 loop: CAWSAQGITDTQYF. The DNA for the CDR3 is TGTGCCTGGAGTGCCCAGGGGATTACAGATACGCAGTATTTT.